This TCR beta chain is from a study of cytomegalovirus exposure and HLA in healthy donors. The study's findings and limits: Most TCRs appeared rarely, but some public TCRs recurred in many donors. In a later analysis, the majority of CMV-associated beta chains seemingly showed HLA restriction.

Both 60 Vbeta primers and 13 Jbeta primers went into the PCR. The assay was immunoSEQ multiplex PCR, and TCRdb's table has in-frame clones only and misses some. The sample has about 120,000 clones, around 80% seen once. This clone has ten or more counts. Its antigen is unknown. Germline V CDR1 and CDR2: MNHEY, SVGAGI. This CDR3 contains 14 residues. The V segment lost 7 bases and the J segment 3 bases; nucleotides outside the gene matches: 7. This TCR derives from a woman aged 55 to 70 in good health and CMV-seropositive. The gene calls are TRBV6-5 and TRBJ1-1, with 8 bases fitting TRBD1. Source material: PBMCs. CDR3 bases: TGTGCCAGCACCTGGACAGGGTCAGACACTGAAGCTTTCTTT. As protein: CASTWTGSDTEAFF.